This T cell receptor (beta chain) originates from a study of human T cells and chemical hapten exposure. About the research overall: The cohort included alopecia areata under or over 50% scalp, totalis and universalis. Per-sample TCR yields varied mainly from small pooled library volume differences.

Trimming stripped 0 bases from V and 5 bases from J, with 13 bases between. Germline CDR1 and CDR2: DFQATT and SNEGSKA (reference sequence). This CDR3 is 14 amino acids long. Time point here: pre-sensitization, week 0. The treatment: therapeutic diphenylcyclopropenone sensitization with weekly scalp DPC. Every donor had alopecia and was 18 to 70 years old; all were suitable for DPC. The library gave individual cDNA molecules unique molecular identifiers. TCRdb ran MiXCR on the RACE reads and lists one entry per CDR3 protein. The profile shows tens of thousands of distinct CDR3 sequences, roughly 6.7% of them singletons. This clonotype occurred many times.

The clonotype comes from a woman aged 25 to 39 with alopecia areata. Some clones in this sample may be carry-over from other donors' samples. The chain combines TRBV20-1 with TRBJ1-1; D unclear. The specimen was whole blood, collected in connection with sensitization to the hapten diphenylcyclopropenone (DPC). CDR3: CSARDLRRETEAFF. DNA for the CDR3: TGCAGTGCTAGAGATCTTCGAAGAGAGACTGAAGCTTTCTTT.